This T cell receptor beta chain was sequenced during a study of metastatic and nonmetastatic thyroid tumors. Original processing methods: Between-group CDR3 differences, defined by clinicopathological status, yielded a distant-metastasis classifier for papillary thyroid cancer. TCRdb reprocessed the PCR reads using MiXCR. The V and J calls were determined by TCRdb, not by the authors. The table shows more than 10,000 clones, with around 10% occurring only once. Patients had received no treatment of any kind before thyroid surgery. The CDR3 spans 16 residues. V lost 4 bases and J lost 8, with 21 bases in between. Germline V lookup: CDR1 MNHEY, CDR2 SVGAGI.

This sequence joins TRBV6-5 and TRBJ1-3; D is ambiguous. The source is a female donor with papillary thyroid cancer or a benign thyroid nodule (not recorded which). Some clones in this sample may be carry-over from other donors' samples. Sample: blood. DNA of the CDR3: TGTGCCAGCAGTTCCTACCGGGAGGTCGGAAGGCACACCATATATTTT. Translated, it gives CASSSYREVGRHTIYF.